This entry describes one TCR beta chain. The antigen it binds to is not known. No much larger clone is present one base from it, and per-base qualities are unavailable. The immunoSEQ Assay, a bias-controlled multiplex PCR, was used to amplify TCRbeta CDR3 regions from genomic DNA. Turning to the authors' computational methods: The number of nucleated cells in each sample was estimated from the amplification of reference gene primers within the assay. Sequence reads were collapsed and filtered to measure the absolute abundance of every unique TCRbeta CDR3 rearrangement. Productive Simpson clonality was computed per sample as the square root of Simpson's diversity index over productive rearrangements. Held by TCRdb, this immuneACCESS table contains in-frame sequences only and omits some clones. Under half of the omission traces to an unresolved V gene where checked; the cause of the rest is unknown. Clone size and the V and J calls come from that table; the DNA yielded D and trimming. This sample lists over 200,000 clones; 80% to 90% were detected once. The leading ten clones occupy approximately 1.5% of the sample.

V loses 5 bases of germline sequence and J loses 4 bases, and the interval between the two ends is 14 bases. The germline V gene (reference sequence) provides CDR1 MNHEY and CDR2 SMNVEV. The CDR3 spans 14 residues, from the cysteine through the phenylalanine. Solely the CDR3 DNA is kept, with 42 bases framed from the first base. Each collaborating institution followed its own protocols to collect whole blood in K2EDTA tubes. For TCRbeta analysis, collaborators shipped samples in one of three forms: frozen whole blood, isolated PBMCs, or DNA extracted from either of those sample types. This sample stems from a study of blood T cell repertoires in COVID-19 (dated by TCRdb to the early 2020s). As for the study more broadly: Samples from collaborators originated in the United States, Italy and Spain and spanned both the acute and convalescent phases of COVID-19. A de-identified subject ID, COVID-19 status, age in years and sex were almost always included in the sample metadata. A freely available public database, intended as a resource for researchers studying the immune response to SARS-CoV-2, is where the repertoires were released. Where HLA class I and class II types were available, the types were taken from metadata supplied by the sample provider, not from assay-based typing. The prospective study material was composed of cDNA or gDNA derived from T cells, B-cell-depleted T cells, or PBMCs. Deeply sampled blood TCRbeta repertoires from subjects exposed to, actively infected with, or recovered from COVID-19 were included in the dataset. Samples were obtained from the ongoing ImmuneRACE study (first 160 participants) and from 1,254 subjects provided by 6 global collaborators. Study-level results and caveats: Clinical and demographic metadata were provided uncurated, with the amount varying by source and participant.

Specimen: peripheral blood. Recombination linked TRBV27 to TRBJ1-2; TRBD1 is perhaps the D gene, given 6 matching bases. This TCR was sampled from a man aged 18 to 30 with active or convalescent COVID-19. The CDR3 in this case is CASSTQQGIYGYTF. The sequenced DNA: TGTGCCAGCAGTACTCAACAGGGCATCTATGGCTACACCTTC.